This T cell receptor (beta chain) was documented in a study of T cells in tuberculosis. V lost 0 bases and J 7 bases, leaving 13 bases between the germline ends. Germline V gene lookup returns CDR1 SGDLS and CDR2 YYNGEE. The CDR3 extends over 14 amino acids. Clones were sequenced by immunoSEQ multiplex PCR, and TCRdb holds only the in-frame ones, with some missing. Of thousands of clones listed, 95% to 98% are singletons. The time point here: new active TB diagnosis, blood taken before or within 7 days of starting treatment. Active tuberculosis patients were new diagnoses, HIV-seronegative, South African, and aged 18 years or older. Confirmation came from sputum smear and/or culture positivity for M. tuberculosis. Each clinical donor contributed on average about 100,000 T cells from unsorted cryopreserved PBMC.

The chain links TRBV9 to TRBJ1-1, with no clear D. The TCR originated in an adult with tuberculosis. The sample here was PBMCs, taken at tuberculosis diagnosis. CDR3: CASSVVGERGEAFF. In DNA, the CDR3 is TGTGCCAGCAGCGTAGTGGGCGAACGGGGTGAAGCTTTCTTT.